This T cell receptor (beta chain) derives from a study of T cell responses to AZD1222 COVID-19 vaccine (dated by TCRdb to the early 2020s). The study in broad terms: AZD1222 recipients given second doses at about 4 weeks or at about 12 weeks were pooled, since spike-specific TCR depth and breadth were not found to differ between the two schedules. Trial participants were enrolled by age into 18-55, 56-69 and 70-plus year subgroups, with roughly 150, 30 and 60 TCR-sequenced participants respectively. TCR sequencing was performed for fewer than 250 trial participants, of whom around 200 were given two doses of AZD1222 and 26 were given two doses of MenACWY control vaccine. Broad study findings and their caveats: Because no day 14 peak-response samples were available, repertoires were characterized only after the peak T cell response. The 56-69-year group was small, and its depth increase did not reach significance, likely because of low power. Conclusions about previously exposed vaccinees are limited, since just five or six AZD1222 recipients were seropositive for SARS-CoV-2 at baseline. The vaccine-associated CD4 TCRs covered the entire spike protein, and the dominant responses fell in regions 160-218 and 743-854. Participants were mostly white British, with more females than males. The authors suggested clonal diversity may have been underestimated. Spike-specific TCR breadth and depth rose significantly after two AZD1222 doses compared with day 0 and with MenACWY recipients. Reportedly, close to half of the unique spike-specific TCRs recognized epitopes lying outside the regions that are mutated in the B.1.351 and B.1.1.7 variants.

From its cysteine to its phenylalanine, the CDR3 spans 16 amino acids. Just CDR3 DNA is preserved here, 48 bases in frame from base 1. The junction shows trimming of 2 bases on V and 1 base on J, plus 13 bases between the germline ends. CDR1 SGHKS and CDR2 YYEKEE were looked up in the germline V gene (reference sequence). The time point tag for this specimen amounts to: baseline before first vaccination. Samples from vaccinated people were obtained from the UK trials COV001 and COV002, which included a single-blind randomized controlled phase 2/3 trial of AZD1222 (ChAdOx1 nCoV-19) in healthy adults. For TCRbeta chain sequencing, PBMC samples were collected from trial participants at day 0 and at day 28 after the second dose. Note on this clone: Its recognized antigen is unknown. Within one base of it there is no much larger clone, and no base qualities were kept.

The CDR3 regions of human TCRbeta chains were analyzed by immunosequencing. The authors' pipeline ran thus. Repertoire TCRs were checked for matches against a reference library of SARS-CoV-2-specific TCRs that had been generated using the MIRA antigen-specificity platform. Breadth was defined as the fraction of unique TCRs that were SARS-CoV-2-associated. Depth was defined as the fraction of total T cells that were SARS-CoV-2-associated. Using the MIRA data, every spike-specific TCR was mapped to the spike region that the TCR reacted to and assigned to either a CD4 or a CD8 class. Log10-transformed breadth and depth values were compared by one-way ANOVA with Sidak's multiple comparisons tests. Imported from immuneACCESS, the table was reduced by TCRdb to in-frame sequences with V and J called. These copies leave out some clones; in studies compared against another copy, an unresolved V gene accounts for under half, and the cause of the remainder is not known. V, J and clone size derive from that table, while D and trimming were established from the DNA sequence. The sample table contains approximately 130,000 clones; only one count was recorded for under 95% of them. Together, the top ten hold about 3% of the sample.

The starting material was peripheral blood, obtained on day 0 of AZD1222 vaccination. In this chain, TRBV5-5 is recombined with TRBJ1-5; the best D guess is TRBD1, with 5 bases matching. This clonotype was obtained from an adult in good health. The CDR3 reads CASSFMAGLSNQPQHF. The DNA sequence is as follows: TGTGCCAGCAGCTTTATGGCGGGGCTGAGCAATCAGCCCCAGCATTTT.